Listed here is a single T cell receptor (beta chain). At least ten counts were recorded for this clonotype. Its antigen is not yet known. One base away there is no much larger clone; base qualities are not given. Libraries were built with PCR. Reads for this sample came from an Illumina HiSeq 2500. Molecular barcoding was employed in the preparation of TCR libraries, with unique molecular identifiers being used to normalize TCRbeta repertoire quantification. TCRdb redid the processing of the public reads, applying fastp at Q25 and MiXCR, and retained in-frame beta chains. CDR3 protein sequences are deduplicated, and each keeps its most common genes and DNA. Counted in this sample were about 590,000 distinct CDR3 sequences; 10% to 15% of them appeared once. Together, the top ten hold 2.2% of the sample. The label giving this sample's treatment or condition can be read as: allogeneic hematopoietic cell transplantation with graft depleted of TCRalphabeta T cells and CD19 B cells. TCRalphabeta/CD19-depleted allogeneic hematopoietic cell grafts were given to the transplant recipients, all of whom were children.

This record belongs to a study of T-cell reconstitution after alpha-beta-depleted transplantation in children (dated by TCRdb to between 2015 and 2016). As for the study more broadly: Using TCR repertoire profiling, the study followed T-cell immune reconstitution in a quantitative way in children after TCRalphabeta/CD19-depleted allogeneic hematopoietic cell transplantation.

The study at large found these results: About two months after transplant, the apparently early recovery of alphabetaT-cell counts reportedly depended on just several hundred clones that had expanded rapidly and came from non-depleted graft cells. In some patients, the high TCRbeta diversity seen at day 60 was put down to recipient T cells and intrathymic progenitors that had survived conditioning. Hyperexpanded clone frequencies declined over subsequent months; after one year, T-cell counts and TCRbeta diversity were mostly attributed to newly produced T cells.

Reading from cysteine to phenylalanine, the CDR3 counts 13 amino acids. Of the read, only the CDR3 DNA is kept; its 39 bases are in frame from base 1. Ends trimmed: V by 6 bases, J by 3 bases; bases unmatched to a gene: 3. The germline V gene gives CDR1 as ENHRY and CDR2 as SYGVKD. The rearrangement combines TRBV10-3 with TRBJ1-2; 8 bases in between match TRBD1. The clonotype comes from a male patient aged 10 to 17 who had a stem cell transplant for acute myeloid leukemia, so the T cells may come from the graft donor. The source was PBMCs, mostly from graft donor cells, collected 360 days after TCRalphabeta/CD19-depleted stem cell transplant. The encoded CDR3 is CAIRKTGDYGYTF. The bases are TGTGCCATCAGAAAGACAGGGGACTATGGCTACACCTTC.